This T cell receptor beta chain stems from a study of OX40 agonist ivuxolimab in advanced cancers. Study-wide background: Clinicians treated patients with ivuxolimab, an agonistic anti-OX40 (CD134) antibody. The study's findings and limits: CD4+ T cells averaged fewer expanded clones than CD8+ T cells.

Between the trimmed V and J ends, which lost 5 bases and 5 bases, there was a span of 9 bases. The length of the CDR3 is 13 residues. CDR1 and CDR2 (germline): ENHRY, SYGVKD. Systemic immunosuppression or a history of autoimmune disease excluded patients. The repertoire was sequenced with immunoSEQ multiplex PCR; TCRdb's copy has only in-frame clones and lacks some. This table has almost 80,000 clones, 84% appearing once. About this clone: Antigen: not known.

The TCR sequence derives from an adult with an advanced solid tumor such as melanoma, head and neck, liver or kidney cancer. The chain joins TRBV10-3 to TRBJ1-4; D may be TRBD1 (5 bases). Source: CD4+ or CD8+ T cells sorted from blood, taken in a trial of the OX40 agonist ivuxolimab. The CDR3 region has the DNA TGTGCCATCAGTAGAGGGGAGAATGAAAAACTGTTTTTT. Encoded protein: CAISRGENEKLFF.